These T cell receptor beta chains were read from a single sample in a study of Graves' ophthalmopathy and Graves' hyperthyroidism. Via MiXCR, TCRdb re-called the multiplex PCR reads, giving one row per CDR3 protein. The data contain hundreds of thousands of distinct CDR3 sequences, 20% to 25% of them seen just once; the ten biggest clones take up around 7%. The sequenced sample was peripheral blood. The receptors here all came from a woman between 18 and 29 years old with stable Graves' hyperthyroidism. Some clones in this sample may be carry-over from other donors' samples. CDR3s include the opening cysteine and the closing phenylalanine or tryptophan. Fields, in order: clone size, J gene, D gene, V gene, CDR3 protein, CDR3 DNA. D genes are given only for firm matches. A row's size may be missing; if present it is once, few, many or a size class.

many	TRBJ1-5	TRBD1	TRBV12-3/TRBV12-4	CASSNRGQGGYQPQHF	TGTGCCAGCAGTAACCGCGGACAGGGGGGGTATCAGCCCCAGCATTTT
many	TRBJ1-1	.	TRBV12-5	CASALGNTEAFF	TGTGCTAGTGCCCTAGGAAACACTGAAGCTTTCTTT
many	TRBJ2-6	.	TRBV15	CATSRAPDRGSGANVLTF	TGTGCCACCAGCAGAGCCCCGGACCGGGGCTCTGGGGCCAACGTCCTGACTTTC
many	TRBJ1-2	TRBD1	TRBV20-1	CSARPPDRGDYGYTF	TGCAGTGCTAGACCGCCGGACAGGGGGGACTATGGCTACACCTTC
many	TRBJ1-1	.	TRBV4-3	CASSQEGGNTEAFF	TGCGCCAGCAGCCAAGAAGGGGGGAACACTGAAGCTTTCTTT
many	TRBJ2-7	.	TRBV27	CASSAWGLDEQYF	TGTGCCAGCAGTGCGTGGGGGCTAGACGAGCAGTACTTC
once	TRBJ2-2	.	TRBV24-1	CATSDIQATNTGELFF	TGTGCCACCAGTGACATCCAAGCAACGAACACCGGGGAGCTGTTTTTT
many	TRBJ2-7	TRBD2	TRBV9	CASSGSGLGSNEQYF	TGTGCCAGCAGCGGTTCCGGACTAGGGTCCAACGAGCAGTACTTC
.	TRBJ2-7	TRBD2	TRBV27	CASSSGLAHYIYEQYF	TGTGCCAGCAGTTCGGGACTAGCCCATTACATCTACGAGCAGTACTTC
.	TRBJ1-2	.	TRBV12-3/TRBV12-4	CASSTGLDTGGYGYTF	TGTGCCAGCAGTACGGGGTTGGACACCGGGGGCTATGGCTACACCTTC
.	TRBJ2-5	.	TRBV20-1	CSARINPATGTQYF	TGCAGTGCTAGAATTAATCCAGCGACGGGGACCCAGTACTTC
.	TRBJ2-2	.	TRBV12-3/TRBV12-4	CASSPGRRQVYTGELFF	TGTGCCAGCAGTCCGGGACGGCGGCAGGTTTACACCGGGGAGCTGTTTTTT
.	TRBJ2-5	.	TRBV27	CASSLRGHQIQETQYF	TGTGCCAGCAGTTTAAGGGGCCATCAAATCCAAGAGACCCAGTACTTC
many	TRBJ2-2	.	TRBV6-2/TRBV6-3	CASSTGQWRTGELFF	TGTGCCAGCAGTACCGGACAGTGGAGGACCGGGGAGCTGTTTTTT
few	TRBJ1-5	TRBD1	TRBV6-1	CASSIAGTGSNQPQHF	TGTGCCAGCAGTATAGCCGGGACAGGGTCCAATCAGCCCCAGCATTTT
.	TRBJ1-2	TRBD1	TRBV28	CASSRDRGGTF	TGTGCCAGCAGCCGGGACAGGGGAGGCACCTTC
.	TRBJ1-2	.	TRBV30	CAWSVNSGYTF	TGTGCCTGGAGTGTAAACAGCGGCTACACCTTC
many	TRBJ1-5	.	TRBV30	CAWSVATGQPQHF	TGTGCCTGGAGTGTAGCAACCGGGCAGCCCCAGCATTTT
many	TRBJ1-1	.	TRBV6-2/TRBV6-3	CASSLEKEAFF	TGTGCCAGCAGTTTGGAGAAAGAAGCTTTCTTT
many	TRBJ1-1	.	TRBV28	CASSVSFDPGNTEAFF	TGTGCCAGCAGTGTCTCTTTCGACCCGGGGAACACTGAAGCTTTCTTT
.	TRBJ2-7	TRBD1	TRBV6-2/TRBV6-3	CASSTTGVRYEQYF	TGTGCCAGCAGTACCACAGGGGTTCGATACGAGCAGTACTTC
many	TRBJ2-7	.	TRBV12-3/TRBV12-4	CASSLDPYEQYF	TGTGCCAGCAGTTTAGATCCCTACGAGCAGTACTTC
.	TRBJ1-1	TRBD1	TRBV27	CASSVKQRGLYTEAFF	TGTGCCAGCAGTGTCAAACAGAGGGGGCTTTACACTGAAGCTTTCTTT
.	TRBJ2-4	.	TRBV12-3/TRBV12-4	CASSFRERKNIKYF	TGTGCCAGCAGTTTTAGGGAACGGAAAAACATTAAGTACTTC
.	TRBJ2-5	.	TRBV6-5	CASSVLDSQETQYF	TGTGCCAGCAGTGTACTAGACAGCCAAGAGACCCAGTACTTC
many	TRBJ2-7	TRBD1	TRBV11-3	CASSQRTGTYEQYF	TGTGCCAGCAGCCAGCGGACAGGGACCTACGAGCAGTACTTC
many	TRBJ1-2	.	TRBV15	CATRDGGHYGYTF	TGTGCCACCAGGGACGGAGGACACTATGGCTACACCTTC
.	TRBJ2-5	.	TRBV28	CASSQDPGRRGETQYF	TGCGCCAGCAGCCAAGATCCCGGAAGGAGGGGGGAGACCCAGTACTTC
many	TRBJ1-1	TRBD1	TRBV6-5	CASSYRAGGGGGEAFF	TGTGCCAGCAGTTACAGGGCAGGGGGCGGAGGTGGTGAAGCTTTCTTT
many	TRBJ1-5	.	TRBV30	CAWSRERGGQPQHF	TGTGCCTGGAGTAGGGAAAGGGGAGGTCAGCCCCAGCATTTT
many	TRBJ2-7	.	TRBV28	CASNGRGGSNYEQYF	TGTGCCAGCAATGGGAGGGGGGGATCTAATTACGAGCAGTACTTC
few	TRBJ1-1	.	TRBV20-1	CSAPRPLGGTEAFF	TGCAGTGCTCCCCGTCCCCTCGGGGGGACTGAAGCTTTCTTT
few	TRBJ2-7	TRBD2	TRBV7-2	CASSFAVRAGDGYEQYF	TGTGCCAGCAGCTTCGCAGTTAGAGCGGGAGACGGCTACGAGCAGTACTTC
many	TRBJ2-2	.	TRBV6-1	CASSARRRDTGELFF	TGTGCCAGCAGTGCCAGACGGCGGGACACCGGGGAGCTGTTTTTT
.	TRBJ2-7	.	TRBV5-1	CASSFGGFYEQYF	TGCGCCAGCAGCTTTGGTGGATTCTACGAGCAGTACTTC
many	TRBJ1-1	.	TRBV12-3/TRBV12-4	CATSRGGGTFF	TGTGCCACCTCGAGGGGAGGAGGAACTTTCTTT
many	TRBJ1-1	.	TRBV6-5	CASSLGIMNTEAFF	TGTGCCAGCAGTTTGGGCATTATGAACACTGAAGCTTTCTTT
few	TRBJ1-5	.	TRBV12-3/TRBV12-4	CASSLAQRPNQPQHF	TGTGCCAGCAGTTTAGCCCAACGGCCCAATCAGCCCCAGCATTTT
.	TRBJ1-5	.	TRBV10-3	CATGSRGGADLAQHF	TGTGCCACCGGGTCCCGGGGGGGCGCCGATCTGGCCCAGCATTTT
.	TRBJ1-4	.	TRBV7-2	CASSPSPGTTNEKLFF	TGTGCCAGCAGCCCCTCCCCGGGGACAACTAATGAAAAACTGTTTTTT
many	TRBJ1-5	.	TRBV30	CAWSVWGNQPQHF	TGTGCCTGGAGTGTATGGGGGAATCAGCCCCAGCATTTT
many	TRBJ2-2	.	TRBV20-1	CSARGRTSSTGELFF	TGCAGTGCTAGAGGAAGGACATCGAGCACCGGGGAGCTGTTTTTT
many	TRBJ1-1	TRBD1	TRBV6-4	CASSQWGTGAINTEAFF	TGTGCCAGCAGTCAGTGGGGGACAGGGGCGATCAACACTGAAGCTTTCTTT
many	TRBJ1-2	.	TRBV9	CASSREANYGYTF	TGTGCCAGCAGCCGGGAGGCTAACTATGGCTACACCTTC